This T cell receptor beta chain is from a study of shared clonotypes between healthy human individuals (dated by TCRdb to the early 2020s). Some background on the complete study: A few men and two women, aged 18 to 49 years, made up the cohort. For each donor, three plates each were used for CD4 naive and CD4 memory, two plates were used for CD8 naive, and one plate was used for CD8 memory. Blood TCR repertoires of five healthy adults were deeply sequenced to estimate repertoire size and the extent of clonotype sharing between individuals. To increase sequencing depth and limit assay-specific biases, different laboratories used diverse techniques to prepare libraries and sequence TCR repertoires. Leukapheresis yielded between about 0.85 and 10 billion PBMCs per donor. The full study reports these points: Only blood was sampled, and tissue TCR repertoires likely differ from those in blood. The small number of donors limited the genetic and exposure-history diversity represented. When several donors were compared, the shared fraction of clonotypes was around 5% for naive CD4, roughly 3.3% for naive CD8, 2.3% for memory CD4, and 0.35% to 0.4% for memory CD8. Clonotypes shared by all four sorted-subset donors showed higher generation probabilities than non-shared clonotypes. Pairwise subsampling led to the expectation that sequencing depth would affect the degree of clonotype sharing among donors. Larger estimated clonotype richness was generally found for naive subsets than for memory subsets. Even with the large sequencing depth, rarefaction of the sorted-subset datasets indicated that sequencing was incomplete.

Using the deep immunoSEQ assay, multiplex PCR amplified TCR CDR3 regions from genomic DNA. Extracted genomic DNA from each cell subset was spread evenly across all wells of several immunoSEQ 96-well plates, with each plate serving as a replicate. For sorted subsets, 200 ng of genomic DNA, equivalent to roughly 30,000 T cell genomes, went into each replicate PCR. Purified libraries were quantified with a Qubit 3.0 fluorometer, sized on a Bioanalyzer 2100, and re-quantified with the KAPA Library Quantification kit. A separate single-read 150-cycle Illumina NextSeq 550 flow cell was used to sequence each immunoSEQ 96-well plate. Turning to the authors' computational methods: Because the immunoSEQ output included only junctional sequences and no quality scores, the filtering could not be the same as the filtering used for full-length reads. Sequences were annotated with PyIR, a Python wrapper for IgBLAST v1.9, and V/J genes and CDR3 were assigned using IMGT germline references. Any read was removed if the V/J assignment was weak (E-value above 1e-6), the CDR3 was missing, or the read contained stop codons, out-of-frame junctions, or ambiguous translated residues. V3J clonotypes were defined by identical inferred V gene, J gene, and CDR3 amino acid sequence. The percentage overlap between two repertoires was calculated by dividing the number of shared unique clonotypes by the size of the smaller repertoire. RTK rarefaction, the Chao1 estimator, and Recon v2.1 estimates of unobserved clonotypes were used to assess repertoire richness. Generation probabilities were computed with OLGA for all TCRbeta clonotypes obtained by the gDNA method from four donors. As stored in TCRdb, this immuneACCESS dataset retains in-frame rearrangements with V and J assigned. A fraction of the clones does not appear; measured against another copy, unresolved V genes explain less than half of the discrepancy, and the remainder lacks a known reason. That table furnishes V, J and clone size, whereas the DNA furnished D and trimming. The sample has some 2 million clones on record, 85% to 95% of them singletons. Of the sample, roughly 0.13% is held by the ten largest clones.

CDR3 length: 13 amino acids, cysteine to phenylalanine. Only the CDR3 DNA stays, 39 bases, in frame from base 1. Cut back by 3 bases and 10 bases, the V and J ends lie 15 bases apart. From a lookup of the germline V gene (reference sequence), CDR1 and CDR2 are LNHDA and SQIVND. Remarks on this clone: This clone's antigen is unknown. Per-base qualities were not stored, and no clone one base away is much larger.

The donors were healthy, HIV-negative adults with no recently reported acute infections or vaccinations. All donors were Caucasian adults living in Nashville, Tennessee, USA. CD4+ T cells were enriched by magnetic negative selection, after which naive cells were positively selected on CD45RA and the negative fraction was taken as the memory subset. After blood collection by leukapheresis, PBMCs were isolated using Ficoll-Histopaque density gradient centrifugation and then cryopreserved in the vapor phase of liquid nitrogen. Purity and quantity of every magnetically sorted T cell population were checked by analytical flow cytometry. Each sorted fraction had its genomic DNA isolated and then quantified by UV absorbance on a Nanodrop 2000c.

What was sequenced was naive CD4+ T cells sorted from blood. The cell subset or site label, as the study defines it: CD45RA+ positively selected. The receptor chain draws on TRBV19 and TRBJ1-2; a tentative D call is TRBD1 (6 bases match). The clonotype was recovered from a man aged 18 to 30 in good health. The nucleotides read TGTGCCAGTAGTATCGGACAAGGGGGTGTCTACACCTTC. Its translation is CASSIGQGGVYTF. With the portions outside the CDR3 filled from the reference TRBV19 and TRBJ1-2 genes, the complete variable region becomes DGGITQSPKYLFRKEGQNVTLSCEQNLNHDAMYWYRQDPGQGLRLIYYSQIVNDFQKGDIAEGYSVSREKKESFPLTVTSAQKNPTAFYLCASSIGQGGVYTFGSGTRLTVV.